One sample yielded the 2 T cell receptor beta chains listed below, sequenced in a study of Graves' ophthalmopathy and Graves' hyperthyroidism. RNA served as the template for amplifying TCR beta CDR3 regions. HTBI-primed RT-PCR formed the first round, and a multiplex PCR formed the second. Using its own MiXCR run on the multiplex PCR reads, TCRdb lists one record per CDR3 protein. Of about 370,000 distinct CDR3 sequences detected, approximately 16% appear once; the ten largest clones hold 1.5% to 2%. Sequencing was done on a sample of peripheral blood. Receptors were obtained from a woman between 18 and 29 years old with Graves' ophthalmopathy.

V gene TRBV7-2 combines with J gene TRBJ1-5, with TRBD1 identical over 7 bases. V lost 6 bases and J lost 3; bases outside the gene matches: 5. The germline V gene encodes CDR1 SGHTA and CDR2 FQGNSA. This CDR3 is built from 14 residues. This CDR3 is CASRSTGYNQPQHF. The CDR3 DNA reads TGTGCCAGCAGATCGACAGGGTACAATCAGCCCCAGCATTTT.

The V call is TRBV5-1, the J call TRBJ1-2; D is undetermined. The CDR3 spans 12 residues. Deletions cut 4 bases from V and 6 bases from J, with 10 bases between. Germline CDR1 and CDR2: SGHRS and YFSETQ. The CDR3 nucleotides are TGCGCCAGCAGCCTCCAAGACGATGGCTACACCTTC. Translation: CASSLQDDGYTF.